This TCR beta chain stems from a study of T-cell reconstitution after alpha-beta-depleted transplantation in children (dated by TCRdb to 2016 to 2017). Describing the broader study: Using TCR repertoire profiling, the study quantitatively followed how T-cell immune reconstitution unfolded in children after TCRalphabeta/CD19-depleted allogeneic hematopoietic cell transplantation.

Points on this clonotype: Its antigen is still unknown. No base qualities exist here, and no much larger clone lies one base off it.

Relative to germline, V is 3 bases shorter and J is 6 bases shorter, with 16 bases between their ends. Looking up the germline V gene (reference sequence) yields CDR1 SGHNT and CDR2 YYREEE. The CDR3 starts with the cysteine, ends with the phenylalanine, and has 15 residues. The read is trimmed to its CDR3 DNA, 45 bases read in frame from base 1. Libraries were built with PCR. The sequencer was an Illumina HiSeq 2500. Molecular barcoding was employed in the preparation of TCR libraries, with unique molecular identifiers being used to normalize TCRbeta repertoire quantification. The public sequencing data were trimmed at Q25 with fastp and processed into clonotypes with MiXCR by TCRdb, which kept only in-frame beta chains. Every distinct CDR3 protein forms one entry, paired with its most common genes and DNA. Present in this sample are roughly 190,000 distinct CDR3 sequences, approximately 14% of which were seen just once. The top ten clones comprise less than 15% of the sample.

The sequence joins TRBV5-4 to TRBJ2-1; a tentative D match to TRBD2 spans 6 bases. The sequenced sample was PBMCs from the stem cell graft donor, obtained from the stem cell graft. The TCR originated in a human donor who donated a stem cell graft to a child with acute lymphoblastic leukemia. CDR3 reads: CASSSLVRGSNEQFF. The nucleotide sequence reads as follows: TGTGCCAGCAGCTCCCTGGTGCGGGGTAGCAATGAGCAGTTCTTC.